A single sample gave rise to the 29 T cell receptor beta chains below, sequenced in a study of immune evolution from preneoplasia to lung adenocarcinoma. Measured with immunoSEQ multiplex PCR; TCRdb has only the in-frame clones, and not every one. The sample yields approximately 6,200 clones, 65% to 85% seen once. Sequenced input: FFPE minimally invasive lung adenocarcinoma tissue. The origin of the receptors is a person over 45 with lung adenocarcinoma.

The chain recombines TRBV28 with TRBJ2-5; 14 bases align to TRBD2. Germline loops: CDR1 MDHEN, CDR2 SYDVKM. This CDR3 has 16 amino acids. V shed 6 bases and J 4 bases; nucleotides not matched to a gene: 7. The CDR3 region has the DNA TGTGCCAGCAGGGGAGTGACTAGCGGGAGGGGAGAGACCCAGTACTTC. Its translation: CASRGVTSGRGETQYF.

The genes are TRBV28 and TRBJ2-3; D perhaps matches TRBD2 (6 bases). The V end was cut by 3 bases, the J end by 8 bases, with 21 bases between. Germline-derived CDR1 and CDR2 are MDHEN and SYDVKM. The CDR3 has 16 amino acids. The CDR3 bases are TGTGCCAGCAGTTTGGCCGGGACCGCTGGGCGGGGTACGCAGTATTTT. Amino acids: CASSLAGTAGRGTQYF.

A word on this clone: The sample carries other DNA sequences with the same CDR3. This rearrangement joins TRBV18 to TRBJ2-4; unclear D gene. The length of the CDR3 is 11 residues. CDR1 is KGHSH, CDR2 LQKENI, per germline. V dropped 3 bases and J dropped 7 bases, with 4 bases sitting between them. CDR3: CASSPGNIQYF. CDR3 coding DNA: TGTGCCAGCTCACCGGGGAACATTCAGTACTTC.

Note on this clone: The sample contains more than one DNA sequence encoding this CDR3. The gene calls are TRBV4-2 and TRBJ2-7; 9 bases match TRBD2. This CDR3 contains 15 residues. Losses at the gene ends were 3 bases for V and 4 bases for J; bases not matched to a gene: 7. CDR1 and CDR2 from the germline V gene are LGHNA and YNFKEQ. The CDR3: CASSQVGREGYEQYF. The CDR3 nucleotides are TGTGCCAGCAGCCAGGTCGGGCGGGAGGGATACGAGCAGTACTTC.

This clone was found once. J is TRBJ2-7 and V is TRBV7-8; no definite D call. The CDR3 has 14 amino acids. Per the germline V gene, CDR1 is SGHVS and CDR2 is FQNEAQ. Trimming took 5 bases from V and 5 from J, leaving 16 bases between them. The CDR3 is CASSPVELSDEQYF. In nucleotides, the CDR3 is TGTGCCAGCAGCCCGGTTGAACTGAGCGACGAGCAGTACTTC.

The chain recombines TRBV11-2 with TRBJ2-7; 7 positions match TRBD2. Losses at the gene ends were 5 bases for V and 0 bases for J; bases not matched to a gene: 16. This CDR3 spans 18 amino acids. The germline V gene has CDR1 SGHAT and CDR2 FQNNGV. CDR3: CASSPPGGWLADSYEQYF. CDR3 bases: TGTGCCAGCAGCCCGCCGGGCGGCTGGCTAGCGGACTCCTACGAGCAGTACTTC.

As concerns this clone: At one end, the junction sequence differs from germline, possibly due to a read error. The chain recombines TRBV4-3 with TRBJ1-2, with D perhaps TRBD1 (6 bases). The CDR3 is made up of 16 amino acids. Germline V gene lookup returns CDR1 LGHNA and CDR2 YSLEER. This CDR3 reads CASSQAQGQVNYDYTF. Here the CDR3 DNA reads TGCGCCAGCAGCCAAGCACAGGGCCAAGTTAACTATGACTACACCTTC.

The chain recombines TRBV7-3 with TRBJ2-1; D tentatively fits TRBD1 or TRBD2 (5 bases each). Trimming took off 1 base at V and 5 bases at J, with 9 bases between the two ends. The CDR3 covers 14 residues. CDR1 and CDR2 from the germline V gene are SGHTA and FQGTGA. The CDR3 DNA sequence: TGTGCCAGCAGCTTAATACGGGACGACAATGAGCAGTTCTTC. Translation: CASSLIRDDNEQFF.

This clone was observed a few times. The chain has TRBV4-1 and TRBJ2-7; tentative D call: TRBD2 (7 bases). With 1 base removed from V and 5 bases from J, the gap between germline ends came to 12 bases. Per germline, CDR1 MGHRA and CDR2 YSYEKL. This CDR3 contains 14 residues. The CDR3 sequence is CASSQAGGFDEQYF. The CDR3 coding sequence is TGCGCCAGCAGCCAAGCGGGGGGCTTCGACGAGCAGTACTTC.

The V call is TRBV11-3, the J call TRBJ2-5, with D possibly being TRBD1 (5 bases). The CDR3 sequence is 13 residues long. V lost 5 bases, J lost 4 bases, and 11 bases lay in between. Looked up from germline, CDR1 is SGHNT and CDR2 is YENEEA. This CDR3 reads CASSLTAGETQYF. The CDR3, as DNA: TGTGCCAGCAGCCTGACAGCCGGAGAGACCCAGTACTTC.

In its sample, this clone was seen once. The J gene is TRBJ2-7, the V gene TRBV6-1; perhaps TRBD1 as D (5 bases). Per germline, CDR1 MNHNS and CDR2 SASEGT. V lost 1 base and J lost 0, with 7 bases in between. The CDR3 spans 14 residues. The chain's CDR3 is CASSEDDSSYEQYF. CDR3 bases: TGTGCCAGCAGTGAAGACGACAGCTCCTACGAGCAGTACTTC.

The chain combines TRBV21-1 with TRBJ2-7; the table's D call, TRBD1, has no DNA check behind it. TRBV21-1 is described as a pseudogene. The CDR3 extends over 14 amino acids. The CDR3: CASSTGTRHYEQYF. The CDR3 DNA reads TGTGCCAGCAGCACCGGGACAAGGCACTACGAGCAGTACTTC.

V usage is TRBV2 and J usage is TRBJ1-5; 7 positions match TRBD1. Germline CDR1 reads SNHLY; CDR2 reads FYNNEI. Unmatched junction bases numbered 6, after V lost 1 base and J lost 6 bases. The CDR3 contains 15 residues. In nucleotides, the CDR3 is TGTGCCAGCAGTGAAGGAGCAGGGGGTGGTCAGCCCCAGCATTTT. It encodes CASSEGAGGGQPQHF.

This clone was counted between two and nine times. This rearrangement joins TRBV18 to TRBJ2-5, with 9 bases aligning to TRBD1. This CDR3 region has 13 residues. In germline, CDR1 is KGHSH, CDR2 LQKENI. The V gene end was trimmed by 2 bases and the J gene end by 5 bases; junction bases not matched to a gene: 0. The CDR3 region is CASSPDRGETQYF. DNA for the CDR3: TGTGCCAGCTCACCAGACAGGGGGGAGACCCAGTACTTC.

The chain has TRBV28 and TRBJ2-1; tentatively, D is TRBD1 (6 bases). In germline, CDR1 is MDHEN, CDR2 SYDVKM. V dropped 4 bases and J dropped 4 bases, with 20 bases sitting between them. The CDR3 is made up of 17 amino acids. CDR3 protein: CASSSPGKGRGYNEQFF. CDR3 bases: TGTGCCAGCAGTTCCCCCGGCAAGGGAAGGGGGTACAATGAGCAGTTCTTC.

This chain uses TRBV28 with TRBJ2-7, with TRBD1 matching over 9 bases. The germline gives CDR1 MDHEN, CDR2 SYDVKM. The junction had 10 bases not matched to a gene; V was cut back by 11 bases and J by 5 bases. The CDR3 is 13 residues long. CDR3 bases: TGTGCCTCTACACAGGGGGCAAGTAACGAGCAGTACTTC. Translation gives CASTQGASNEQYF.

V and J are TRBV2 and TRBJ2-7; 8 bases map to TRBD2. Germline CDR1 and CDR2: SNHLY and FYNNEI. V trimming: 3 bases; J trimming: 2 bases; junction bases outside the gene matches: 3. The CDR3 is 14 residues long. CDR3 loop: CASSEVSGTYEQYF. CDR3 bases: TGTGCCAGCAGTGAGGTTAGCGGGACCTACGAGCAGTACTTC.

The rearrangement joins TRBV7-3 to TRBJ1-1, with D perhaps matching TRBD1 (5 bases). Per the germline V gene, CDR1 is SGHTA and CDR2 is FQGTGA. Trimming left V 0 bases short and J 7 bases short, with 9 bases between. The CDR3 sequence is 13 residues long. CDR3 sequence reads: CASSLTGDGEAFF. In nucleotides, the CDR3 is TGTGCCAGCAGCTTAACTGGGGACGGTGAAGCTTTCTTT.

V is TRBV6-5 and J is TRBJ2-7; D may be TRBD2 (5 bases). CDR1 and CDR2 (germline): MNHEY, SVGAGI. The CDR3 sequence is 12 residues long. Trimming left V 7 bases short and J 7 bases short, with 14 bases between. The CDR3 DNA is TGTGCCAGCAAGACAAGGACGGGGGAGCAGTACTTC. This encodes CASKTRTGEQYF.

The V gene is TRBV19, the J gene TRBJ2-1; TRBD2 matches 9 bases. This CDR3 spans 16 amino acids. Germline CDR1 is LNHDA and CDR2 is SQIVND (reference sequence). Trimming took 5 bases from V and 10 from J; bases not matched to a gene: 15. Here the CDR3 DNA reads TGTGCCAGTAGTGACCCGTGGGGCGGGAGGGCCCTCGAGCAGTTCTTC. As protein: CASSDPWGGRALEQFF.

This clone was seen a single time. Here the CDR3 reads CASSQVAGAYEQYF. CDR3 DNA: TGCGCCAGCAGCCAAGTGGCGGGAGCCTACGAGCAGTACTTC. The chain carries TRBV4-3 and TRBJ2-7, with 7 positions matching TRBD2. Looked up from germline, CDR1 is LGHNA and CDR2 is YSLEER. This CDR3 has 14 residues. J was trimmed by 2 bases and V by 1 base; bases with no gene match: 2.

The chain carries TRBV19 and TRBJ2-7; D is possibly TRBD2 (5 bases). Trimming took 6 bases from V and 4 from J, leaving 19 bases between them. This CDR3 has 15 residues. The germline CDR1 and CDR2 sequences are LNHDA and SQIVND (reference sequence). The CDR3 loop reads CASRTNGVGPYEQYF. The CDR3 DNA sequence: TGTGCCAGTAGGACCAACGGGGTGGGCCCTTACGAGCAGTACTTC.

The V gene is TRBV6-5, the J gene TRBJ2-3; 10 nucleotides line up with TRBD2. Looked up from germline, CDR1 is MNHEY and CDR2 is SVGAGI. J was trimmed by 6 bases and V by 5 bases; bases with no gene match: 5. The CDR3 contains 14 residues. For the CDR3, the DNA is TGTGCCAGCAGTCTAGCGGGAGTTACGGATACGCAGTATTTT. Protein product: CASSLAGVTDTQYF.

The rearrangement joins TRBV4-1 to TRBJ2-7; TRBD2 agrees at 12 bases. This CDR3 region has 15 residues. Germline CDR1 MGHRA, CDR2 YSYEKL. Trimming removed 2 bases from V and 4 bases from J; junction bases left unmatched: 3. The CDR3 DNA follows: TGCGCCAGCAGCCAACCTACTAGCGGGAGGTACGAGCAGTACTTC. This translates into CASSQPTSGRYEQYF.

The chain combines TRBV19 with TRBJ1-4; D not certain. Per the germline V gene, CDR1 is LNHDA and CDR2 is SQIVND (reference sequence). The germline V and J ends were trimmed by 4 bases and 3 bases, with 18 bases remaining between them. The CDR3 loop spans 17 amino acids. In DNA form, the CDR3 reads TGTGCCAGTAGTACCCTGGATTCGGGCAGCTCTAATGAAAAACTGTTTTTT. Amino acid sequence: CASSTLDSGSSNEKLFF.

V usage is TRBV7-2 and J usage is TRBJ2-1; D ambiguous. From germline, CDR1 is SGHTA and CDR2 FQGNSA. The CDR3 is 12 residues long. V lost 2 bases, J lost 5 bases, and 4 bases lay in between. The CDR3 protein is CASSLLDNEQFF. CDR3 coding DNA: TGTGCCAGCAGCTTACTAGACAATGAGCAGTTCTTC.

V and J are TRBV11-2 and TRBJ2-3; D could derive from TRBD1 or TRBD2 (6 bases each). There are 14 residues in the CDR3. Germline CDR1 reads SGHAT; CDR2 reads FQNNGV. V gave up 5 bases and J gave up 6 bases, with 15 bases separating them. For the CDR3, the DNA is TGTGCCAGCAGCCCCTGGGGGGCTTCTGATACGCAGTATTTT. Protein product: CASSPWGASDTQYF.

The CDR3 spells CASSSYGRTEAFF. The CDR3 nucleotides read TGTGCCAGCAGCTCCTATGGTCGCACTGAAGCTTTCTTT. This chain uses TRBV11-2 with TRBJ1-1; D remains ambiguous. The CDR3 is 13 amino acids. From germline, CDR1 is SGHAT and CDR2 FQNNGV. Trimming cost V 4 bases and J 4 bases, with 10 bases left between them.

The rearrangement joins TRBV18 to TRBJ1-2; TRBD1 agrees at 9 bases. Germline V lookup: CDR1 KGHSH, CDR2 LQKENI. With V trimmed by 3 bases and J by 8 bases, 10 bases remained unmatched. CDR3 size: 15 residues. This CDR3 is CASSPGQGEGRGYTF. DNA of the CDR3: TGTGCCAGCTCACCGGGACAGGGAGAAGGACGCGGCTACACCTTC.